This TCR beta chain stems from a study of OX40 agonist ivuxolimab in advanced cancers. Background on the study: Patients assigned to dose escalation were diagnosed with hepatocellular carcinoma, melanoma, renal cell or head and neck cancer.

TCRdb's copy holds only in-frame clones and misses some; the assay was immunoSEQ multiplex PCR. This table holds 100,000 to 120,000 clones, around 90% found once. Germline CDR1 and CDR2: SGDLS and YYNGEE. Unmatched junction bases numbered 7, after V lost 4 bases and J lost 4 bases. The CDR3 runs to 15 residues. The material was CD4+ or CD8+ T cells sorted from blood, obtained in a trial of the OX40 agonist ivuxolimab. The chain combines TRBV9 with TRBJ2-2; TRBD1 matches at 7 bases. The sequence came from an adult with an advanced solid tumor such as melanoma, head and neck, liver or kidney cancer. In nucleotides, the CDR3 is TGTGCCAGCAGCCCGCAGACAGGGACCACCGGGGAGCTGTTTTTT. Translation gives CASSPQTGTTGELFF.